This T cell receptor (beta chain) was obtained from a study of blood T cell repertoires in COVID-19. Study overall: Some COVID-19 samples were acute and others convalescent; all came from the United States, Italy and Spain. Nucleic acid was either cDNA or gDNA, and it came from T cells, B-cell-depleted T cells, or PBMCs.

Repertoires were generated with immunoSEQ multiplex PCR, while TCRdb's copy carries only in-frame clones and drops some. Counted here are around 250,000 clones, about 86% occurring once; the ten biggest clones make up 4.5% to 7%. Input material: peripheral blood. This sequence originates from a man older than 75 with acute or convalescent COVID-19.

The CDR3 sequence is CASSSRTSGGRNTGELFF. In DNA form, the CDR3 reads TGTGCCAGCAGTTCCCGGACTAGCGGGGGTCGAAACACCGGGGAGCTGTTTTTT. This chain connects TRBV28 to TRBJ2-2; the match to TRBD2 covers 13 bases. Unmatched junction bases numbered 7, after V lost 4 bases and J lost 2 bases. The CDR3 contains 18 residues. Germline CDR1 reads MDHEN; CDR2 reads SYDVKM.